Shown below are 7 T cell receptor beta chains from a single sample sequenced in a study of shared clonotypes between healthy human individuals. The naive CD8 fraction comprised CD45RO-negative cells positively selected for CCR7 and excluded terminally differentiated effector memory CD45RA+ cells. The repertoire was sequenced with immunoSEQ multiplex PCR; TCRdb's copy has only in-frame clones and lacks some. The table shows some 1,900,000 clones, with just under 95% occurring only once. The specimen was naive CD8+ T cells sorted from blood. The origin of the receptors is a man younger than 35 in good health.

V and J are TRBV4-1 and TRBJ2-7; D not resolved. The germline V gene has CDR1 MGHRA and CDR2 YSYEKL. V was shortened by 0 bases and J by 7 bases, with 16 bases between the two germline ends. The CDR3 is 15 residues long. DNA of the CDR3: TGCGCCAGCAGCCAAGATTTGTGGTTGGCTAGGGAGCAGTACTTC. It yields the protein CASSQDLWLAREQYF.

The CDR3 here is CASGVGGTDTQYF. The CDR3 coding sequence is TGTGCCAGCGGGGTTGGGGGCACAGATACGCAGTATTTT. The rearrangement joins TRBV5-4 to TRBJ2-3; D is unclear. V dropped 7 bases and J dropped 1 base, with 10 bases sitting between them. From germline, CDR1 is SGHNT and CDR2 YYREEE (reference sequence). This CDR3 region has 13 residues.

This clone was observed once. This chain connects TRBV4-2 to TRBJ2-7; a possible D gene is TRBD2 (6 bases). The germline V and J ends were trimmed by 1 base and 6 bases, with 16 bases remaining between them. Germline-derived CDR1 and CDR2 are LGHNA and YNFKEQ. CDR3 size: 15 residues. CDR3 nucleotides: TGTGCCAGCAGCCAAGGAGTCGGGCGGGATGGCGAGCAGTACTTC. Encoded protein: CASSQGVGRDGEQYF.

This chain links TRBV10-1 with TRBJ1-4; D unresolved. This CDR3 region has 16 residues. V was trimmed by 3 bases and J by 4 bases, leaving 15 bases between them. Per the germline V gene, CDR1 is WNHNN and CDR2 is SYGVQD (reference sequence). This CDR3 is CASSDRPEEGNEKLFF. DNA of the CDR3: TGCGCCAGCAGTGACAGGCCCGAAGAGGGTAATGAAAAACTGTTTTTT.

About this clone: Other DNA sequences in this sample translate to the same CDR3. The chain combines TRBV29-1 with TRBJ2-5; D gene uncertain. Looked up from germline, CDR1 is SQVTM and CDR2 is ANQGSEA. CDR3 length: 10 residues. The ends were cut back, 6 bases at V and 3 bases at J, with 5 bases in the middle. DNA for the CDR3: TGCAGCGTCGGCGAAGAGACCCAGTACTTC. Protein sequence: CSVGEETQYF.

V and J are TRBV18 and TRBJ1-5, with D perhaps TRBD1 (5 bases). Trimming left V 2 bases short and J 4 bases short, with 15 bases between. The CDR3 loop spans 16 amino acids. CDR1 is KGHSH and CDR2 is LQKENI in the germline V gene. CDR3 in DNA: TGTGCCAGCTCACCATTTTCAGGGCTCGGGAATCAGCCCCAGCATTTT. Its protein product is CASSPFSGLGNQPQHF.

This sequence joins TRBV30 and TRBJ1-2; D is perhaps TRBD1 (6 bases). The CDR3 sequence is 13 residues long. CDR1 and CDR2 from the germline V gene are GTSNPN and SVGIG (reference sequence). V gave up 5 bases and J gave up 7 bases, with 17 bases separating them. The CDR3 region has the DNA TGTGCCTGGGCCGGGACACCTATCCCTGGCTACACCTTC. Translating gives CAWAGTPIPGYTF.